This passage covers 14 T cell receptor beta chains from one sample sequenced in a study of cytomegalovirus exposure and HLA in healthy donors. Using immunoSEQ multiplex PCR, the repertoire was profiled, and TCRdb retains in-frame clones only, with some absent. This table has about 50,000 clones, about 90% appearing once. Sample: PBMCs. These receptors came from a man between 18 and 29 years old in good health and CMV-seronegative.

V usage is TRBV30 and J usage is TRBJ1-1; 9 bases are a match to TRBD1. CDR3 size: 14 residues. V shed 2 bases and J 5 bases; nucleotides not matched to a gene: 6. In germline, CDR1 is GTSNPN, CDR2 SVGIG (reference sequence). CDR3 sequence reads: CAWSTTGGWTEAFF. CDR3 nucleotide sequence: TGTGCCTGGAGTACGACAGGGGGATGGACTGAAGCTTTCTTT.

V gene TRBV10-3 combines with J gene TRBJ2-1, with 7 bases aligning to TRBD2. CDR1 ENHRY and CDR2 SYGVKD come from the germline V gene. The junction had 10 bases not matched to a gene; V was cut back by 7 bases and J by 4 bases. The CDR3 is 15 amino acids. The CDR3: CAINPGGRNYNEQFF. The CDR3 coding sequence is TGTGCCATCAACCCTGGCGGGAGAAATTACAATGAGCAGTTCTTC.

The J gene is TRBJ2-7, the V gene TRBV27; 8 bases line up with TRBD1. CDR3 length equals 14 residues. V was clipped by 5 bases and J by 4 bases; unmatched bases: 7. Per germline, CDR1 MNHEY and CDR2 SMNVEV (reference sequence). CDR3 in DNA: TGTGCCAGCAGTCGAACCAGACAGGGGTACGAGCAGTACTTC. Its translation is CASSRTRQGYEQYF.

V is TRBV11-2 and J is TRBJ2-1; maybe TRBD1 (6 bases). The CDR3 is 15 amino acids. In germline, CDR1 is SGHAT, CDR2 FQNNGV. The V end was cut by 5 bases, the J end by 3 bases, with 14 bases between. Here the CDR3 reads CASSLATGYYNEQFF. The CDR3, as DNA: TGTGCCAGCAGCCTAGCAACAGGGTACTACAATGAGCAGTTCTTC.

The chain couples TRBV4-1 to TRBJ2-2; 8 bases match TRBD1. V lost 4 bases and J lost 0; bases outside the gene matches: 7. Germline V gives CDR1 MGHRA, CDR2 YSYEKL. The CDR3 totals 17 residues. In nucleotides, the CDR3 is TGCGCCAGCAGCCTAATCGGACAGGGCGCGAACACCGGGGAGCTGTTTTTT. As protein: CASSLIGQGANTGELFF.

This chain connects TRBV10-3 to TRBJ2-7; D unresolved. Trimming took off 0 bases at V and 2 bases at J, with 5 bases between the two ends. This CDR3 spans 13 amino acids. The V gene's germline CDR1 is ENHRY and CDR2 SYGVKD. In nucleotides, the CDR3 is TGTGCCATCAGTGAGTCAGCGCCCTACGAGCAGTACTTC. This translates into CAISESAPYEQYF.

V usage is TRBV19 and J usage is TRBJ1-3; possible D gene TRBD1, 5 bases. Germline V lookup: CDR1 LNHDA, CDR2 SQIVND (reference sequence). Between the trimmed V and J ends, which lost 4 bases and 11 bases, there was a span of 21 bases. The CDR3 is 15 residues long. CDR3 bases: TGTGCCAGTAGTACGGACATAGCTTACCGTGCCGCCATATATTTT. Amino acids: CASSTDIAYRAAIYF.

CDR3 in DNA: TGCAGCGTGAAAACATATAGCAATCAGCCCCAGCATTTT. This sequence encodes CSVKTYSNQPQHF. The J gene is TRBJ1-5, the V gene TRBV29-1, with D unclear. V was clipped by 6 bases and J by 0 bases, with 9 bases between them. The germline CDR1 and CDR2 sequences are SQVTM and ANQGSEA. CDR3 length: 13 amino acids. Variable domain in full (rest from reference TRBV29-1 and TRBJ1-5): SAVISQKPSRDICQRGTSLTIQCQVDSQVTMMFWYRQQPGQSLTLIATANQGSEATYESGFVIDKFPISRPNLTFSTLTVSNMSPEDSSIYLCSVKTYSNQPQHFGDGTRLSIL.

This sequence joins TRBV10-2 and TRBJ2-7; the match to TRBD1 covers 8 bases. V lost 6 bases, J lost 6 bases, and 7 bases stayed unmatched. The germline CDR1 and CDR2 sequences are WSHSY and SAAADI. The length of the CDR3 is 13 residues. This CDR3 is CASSTGTGGEQYF. The DNA of the CDR3 is TGCGCCAGCAGCACCGGGACAGGTGGCGAGCAGTACTTC.

The chain is built from TRBV9 and TRBJ1-5; unclear D gene. The CDR3 is made up of 14 amino acids. Trimming took off 2 bases at V and 0 bases at J, with 6 bases between the two ends. Germline V lookup: CDR1 SGDLS, CDR2 YYNGEE. The chain's CDR3 is CASSVGLSNQPQHF. CDR3 sequence (DNA): TGTGCCAGCAGCGTCGGACTTAGCAATCAGCCCCAGCATTTT.

In the case of this clone: A read error is likely, as this CDR3 ends without the conserved phenylalanine or tryptophan. The chain couples TRBV9 to TRBJ2-3; TRBD2 aligns across 7 bases. This CDR3 has 14 residues. The germline CDR1 and CDR2 sequences are SGDLS and YYNGEE. J was trimmed by 4 bases and V by 9 bases; bases with no gene match: 11. CDR3 coding DNA: TGTGCCACTGCGGCGGGAGAGGCAGCAGATACGCAGTATCTT. Its protein is CATAAGEAADTQYL.

The genes are TRBV9 and TRBJ2-6; TRBD1 is a possible D gene (5 bases). The CDR3 length is 15 residues. CDR1 and CDR2 from the germline V gene are SGDLS and YYNGEE. V was pared by 0 bases and J by 2 bases, with 6 bases between. The CDR3 sequence: CASSVVGAGANVLTF. In DNA form, the CDR3 reads TGTGCCAGCAGCGTAGTAGGGGCTGGGGCCAACGTCCTGACTTTC.

This clone was counted a single time. The chain couples TRBV11-1 to TRBJ2-7; D not certain. This CDR3 has 13 amino acids. CDR1 and CDR2 from the germline V gene are SGHAT and FQDESV (reference sequence). V was trimmed by 4 bases and J by 0 bases, leaving 7 bases between them. CDR3 loop: CASSSAASYEQYF. CDR3 DNA: TGTGCCAGCAGCTCCGCGGCCTCCTACGAGCAGTACTTC.

The genes are TRBV7-3 and TRBJ2-3; no clear D. The CDR3 extends over 14 amino acids. V was trimmed by 2 bases and J by 0 bases, leaving 6 bases between them. Germline CDR1 reads SGHTA; CDR2 reads FQGTGA. CDR3 nucleotides: TGTGCCAGCAGCTTAGGAGCTAGCACAGATACGCAGTATTTT. Its translation: CASSLGASTDTQYF. The full variable domain, its missing parts supplied by reference TRBV7-3 and TRBJ2-3, is GAGVSQTPSNKVTEKGKYVELRCDPISGHTALYWYRQSLGQGPEFLIYFQGTGAADDSGLPNDRFFAVRPEGSVSTLKIQRTERGDSAVYLCASSLGASTDTQYFGPGTRLTVL.